This entry describes one T cell receptor beta chain. Its antigen is still unknown. The germline gives CDR1 MNHNY, CDR2 SVGAGI (reference sequence). The CDR3 loop spans 15 amino acids. Trimming removed 5 bases from V and 0 bases from J, with 12 bases in between. This entry is derived from a study of cytomegalovirus exposure and HLA in healthy donors. Both 60 Vbeta primers and 13 Jbeta primers went into the PCR. Only in-frame clones appear in the TCRdb table, and some are missing; sequencing was by immunoSEQ multiplex PCR. Of about 140,000 clones listed, 88% are singletons. Findings and caveats of the study: Reportedly, a later analysis found an Asian-associated ancestry cluster had fewer N-insertions than the roughly 700-donor mean. Near-uniform donor sequencing depth was presumed by presence/absence analyses.

Sequenced material: PBMCs. The chain has TRBV6-6 and TRBJ2-3, with unresolved D. The sequence came from a woman between 35 and 50 years old in good health and CMV-seronegative. The CDR3 coding sequence is TGTGCCAGCAGTAAGAGTCCATACAGCACAGATACGCAGTATTTT. Amino acid sequence: CASSKSPYSTDTQYF.